Following are 23 T cell receptor beta chains from one sample sequenced in a study of PD-L1 blockade in urothelial cancer. Produced via immunoSEQ multiplex PCR; TCRdb's table is partial and in-frame only. The sample records about 95,000 clones, roughly 84% being singletons. This sample's time point: pretreatment peripheral blood. The sequenced sample was PBMCs, obtained around atezolizumab (anti-PD-L1) treatment. Receptors originate from a man between 60 and 70 years old with urothelial cancer.

The chain links TRBV5-6 to TRBJ1-2; 7 bases fit TRBD1. From germline, CDR1 is SGHDT and CDR2 YYEEEE. The CDR3 is made up of 12 amino acids. V was clipped by 2 bases and J by 8 bases; unmatched bases: 3. CDR3 protein: CASSFGQVGYTF. The CDR3 DNA reads as TGTGCCAGCAGCTTCGGACAGGTCGGCTACACCTTC.

The chain joins TRBV29-1 to TRBJ2-5, with 13 nucleotides matching TRBD2. This CDR3 is built from 14 residues. Germline V gene sequence: CDR1 SQVTM, CDR2 ANQGSEA. Losses at the gene ends were 7 bases for V and 4 bases for J; bases not matched to a gene: 6. As DNA, the CDR3 is TGCAGCGCCGGGACTAGCGGGATTGCAGAGACCCAGTACTTC. Translated, it gives CSAGTSGIAETQYF.

The genes are TRBV30 and TRBJ2-3, with 7 bases fitting TRBD2. This CDR3 is 16 amino acids long. CDR1 GTSNPN and CDR2 SVGIG come from the germline V gene (reference sequence). The V segment lost 1 base and the J segment 0 bases; nucleotides outside the gene matches: 7. In nucleotides, the CDR3 is TGTGCCTGGAGTGACCTACTAGCGAGTAGCACAGATACGCAGTATTTT. Amino acid sequence: CAWSDLLASSTDTQYF. Complete variable domain (other parts from reference TRBV30 and TRBJ2-3): SQTIHQWPATLVQPVGSPLSLECTVEGTSNPNLYWYRQAAGRGLQLLFYSVGIGQISSEVPQNLSASRPQDRQFILSSKKLLLSDSGFYLCAWSDLLASSTDTQYFGPGTRLTVL.

V gene TRBV18 combines with J gene TRBJ1-1; 10 bases agree with TRBD1. The CDR3 sequence is 14 residues long. V shed 6 bases, J shed 2 bases, and the junction held 3 bases outside the gene matches. Looked up from germline, CDR1 is KGHSH and CDR2 is LQKENI. The CDR3 bases are TGTGCCAGCTCGGACAGGGGGACTAACACTGAAGCTTTCTTT. The encoded protein is CASSDRGTNTEAFF.

The chain recombines TRBV7-2 with TRBJ1-5; the match to TRBD1 covers 9 bases. The junction had 8 bases not matched to a gene; V was cut back by 5 bases and J by 6 bases. The V gene's germline CDR1 is SGHTA and CDR2 FQGNSA. The CDR3 length is 15 residues. The CDR3 DNA is TGTGCCAGCAGCCCGGATTCGACAGGGGGTCAGCCCCAGCATTTT. Protein sequence: CASSPDSTGGQPQHF.

The gene calls are TRBV5-4 and TRBJ1-1, with 9 bases that match TRBD1. Germline trimming cut 7 bases from V and 7 bases from J; bases unmatched to any gene: 17. Germline CDR1 is SGHNT and CDR2 is YYREEE (reference sequence). The CDR3 length is 16 residues. CDR3 nucleotides: TGTGCCAGCGCGTTGACCCCGGGACAGGGAGGTAGTGAAGCTTTCTTT. Translated, it gives CASALTPGQGGSEAFF.

V is TRBV27 and J is TRBJ2-2; D is ambiguous. V dropped 6 bases and J dropped 1 base, with 9 bases sitting between them. Germline values: CDR1 MNHEY, CDR2 SMNVEV (reference sequence). The CDR3 runs 14 residues. The CDR3 reads CASSLLRNTGELFF. In DNA, the CDR3 is TGTGCCAGCAGCCTCCTGAGGAACACCGGGGAGCTGTTTTTT.

V gene TRBV28 combines with J gene TRBJ1-3; D is undetermined. The germline V gene has CDR1 MDHEN and CDR2 SYDVKM. The CDR3 totals 18 residues. The ends were cut back, 3 bases at V and 1 base at J, with 19 bases in the middle. The CDR3 sequence is CASSFWFGVEKSGNTIYF. CDR3 DNA: TGTGCCAGCAGTTTTTGGTTTGGAGTGGAAAAATCTGGAAACACCATATATTTT.

J is TRBJ1-2 and V is TRBV6-1, with unresolved D. This CDR3 is 14 amino acids long. V lost 0 bases to trimming and J lost 4 bases, with 9 bases between them. Germline CDR1 and CDR2: MNHNS and SASEGT. CDR3 coding DNA: TGTGCCAGCAGTGAAGCGTCGCAGTCCTATGGCTACACCTTC. It yields the protein CASSEASQSYGYTF.

The chain links TRBV11-2 to TRBJ2-7, with 9 bases that match TRBD1. With 2 bases clipped from V and 5 bases from J, the junction kept 10 bases outside the gene matches. The CDR3 totals 16 residues. Germline-derived CDR1 and CDR2 are SGHAT and FQNNGV. The CDR3 here is CASSLHPPGQGNEQYF. Here the CDR3 DNA reads TGTGCCAGCAGCTTACACCCCCCGGGACAGGGAAACGAGCAGTACTTC.

The rearrangement joins TRBV18 to TRBJ2-7; 8 bases match TRBD2. The germline gives CDR1 KGHSH, CDR2 LQKENI. Trimming removed 0 bases from V and 1 base from J; junction bases left unmatched: 2. The CDR3 contains 15 residues. The CDR3 DNA reads TGTGCCAGCTCACCACCAGGCGGGGGGTCCTACGAGCAGTACTTC. Amino acid sequence: CASSPPGGGSYEQYF.

This clone has more than one count but fewer than ten. V is TRBV28 and J is TRBJ2-5; maybe TRBD2 (7 bases). Germline-derived CDR1 and CDR2 are MDHEN and SYDVKM. The CDR3 loop spans 18 amino acids. V was shortened by 4 bases and J by 5 bases, with 26 bases between the two germline ends. This CDR3 is CASSSPRGARPSIETQYF. DNA of the CDR3: TGTGCCAGCAGTTCGCCTCGGGGGGCTAGGCCTAGTATTGAGACCCAGTACTTC.

In its sample, this clone was seen a few times. V and J are TRBV28 and TRBJ2-5; 10 bases line up with TRBD2. V was clipped by 5 bases and J by 5 bases; unmatched bases: 11. Looked up from germline, CDR1 is MDHEN and CDR2 is SYDVKM. This CDR3 is 16 amino acids long. CDR3 sequence reads: CASSPRGAGGQETQYF. CDR3 in DNA: TGTGCCAGCAGTCCACGGGGAGCGGGGGGGCAGGAGACCCAGTACTTC. Drawing the rest from reference TRBV28 and TRBJ2-5, the complete variable domain is DVKVTQSSRYLVKRTGEKVFLECVQDMDHENMFWYRQDPGLGLRLIYFSYDVKMKEKGDIPEGYSVSREKKERFSLILESASTNQTSMYLCASSPRGAGGQETQYFGPGTRLLVL.

This clone appeared once. The chain is built from TRBV7-3 and TRBJ1-1, with D perhaps TRBD1 (6 bases). This CDR3 contains 15 residues. The germline V and J ends were trimmed by 1 base and 1 base, with 10 bases remaining between them. Germline loops: CDR1 SGHTA, CDR2 FQGTGA. CDR3 in amino acids: CASSLRPGANTEAFF. In DNA, the CDR3 is TGTGCCAGCAGCTTAAGACCAGGGGCGAACACTGAAGCTTTCTTT. Complete variable domain (other parts from reference TRBV7-3 and TRBJ1-1): GAGVSQTPSNKVTEKGKYVELRCDPISGHTALYWYRQSLGQGPEFLIYFQGTGAADDSGLPNDRFFAVRPEGSVSTLKIQRTERGDSAVYLCASSLRPGANTEAFFGQGTRLTVV.

The chain is built from TRBV7-3 and TRBJ2-3; 13 bases are a match to TRBD2. This CDR3 spans 16 amino acids. J gave up 4 bases and V 5 bases, and 6 bases lay outside the gene matches. Germline CDR1 reads SGHTA; CDR2 reads FQGTGA. The CDR3 loop reads CASSNRTSGRADTQYF. The CDR3 DNA reads TGTGCCAGCAGCAATCGGACTAGCGGGAGAGCAGATACGCAGTATTTT.

The chain links TRBV7-3 to TRBJ1-1; TRBD1 agrees at 8 bases. This CDR3 spans 16 amino acids. With V trimmed by 6 bases and J by 2 bases, 11 bases remained unmatched. CDR1 and CDR2 (germline): SGHTA, FQGTGA. The CDR3 sequence is CASSPGQGRGNTEAFF. CDR3 DNA sequence: TGTGCCAGCAGTCCTGGACAGGGACGGGGAAACACTGAAGCTTTCTTT.

This clone was found once. The chain employs TRBV7-9 and TRBJ2-3, with D possibly being TRBD1 (6 bases). Germline CDR1 is SEHNR and CDR2 is FQNEAQ (reference sequence). This CDR3 region has 15 residues. Trimming removed 5 bases at V and 5 bases at J, with 17 bases between. The CDR3 bases are TGTGCCAGCAGCCAGGGGCCGGGGCGCGAAGATACGCAGTATTTT. Its protein product is CASSQGPGREDTQYF.

V usage is TRBV27 and J usage is TRBJ2-5, with 11 nucleotides matching TRBD2. The CDR3 loop spans 17 amino acids. After removal of 4 bases from V and 7 bases from J, the junction contained 14 bases not matched to a gene. Germline V lookup: CDR1 MNHEY, CDR2 SMNVEV (reference sequence). CDR3 sequence reads: CASSWGLAGGPFGTQYF. The CDR3 coding sequence is TGTGCCAGCAGTTGGGGCTTAGCGGGAGGGCCGTTCGGGACCCAGTACTTC.

The chain combines TRBV19 with TRBJ2-7; TRBD1 matches at 7 bases. CDR1 LNHDA and CDR2 SQIVND come from the germline V gene (reference sequence). V trimming: 4 bases; J trimming: 3 bases; junction bases outside the gene matches: 15. The CDR3 length is 17 residues. Here the CDR3 reads CASSTPPGTVKFYEQYF. The CDR3 DNA follows: TGTGCCAGTAGTACGCCACCAGGGACAGTTAAATTCTACGAGCAGTACTTC.

The J gene is TRBJ1-3, the V gene TRBV4-3; D ambiguous. The germline V and J ends were trimmed by 4 bases and 4 bases, with 11 bases remaining between them. This CDR3 comprises 14 residues. Per the germline V gene, CDR1 is LGHNA and CDR2 is YSLEER. The CDR3 DNA is TGCGCCAGCAGCCTCTATGAGGTCGGAAACACCATATATTTT. Protein: CASSLYEVGNTIYF.

The V gene is TRBV7-2, the J gene TRBJ1-1; tentative D call: TRBD1 (6 bases). V was pared by 5 bases and J by 4 bases, with 17 bases between. CDR1 and CDR2 (germline): SGHTA, FQGNSA. The CDR3 consists of 15 residues. The CDR3 region is CASSTHTGPGTEAFF. The CDR3 DNA is TGTGCCAGCAGCACCCATACAGGGCCGGGCACTGAAGCTTTCTTT.

The gene calls are TRBV6-5 and TRBJ1-1; D is ambiguous. Trimming stripped 8 bases from V and 4 bases from J, with 20 bases between. The CDR3 spans 15 residues. CDR1 and CDR2 from the germline V gene are MNHEY and SVGAGI. The CDR3: CASERFPSGGTEAFF. CDR3 nucleotides: TGTGCCAGCGAAAGGTTTCCCTCTGGAGGCACTGAAGCTTTCTTT.

This clone was found once. The genes are TRBV5-6 and TRBJ2-2; 11 bases are shared with TRBD2. V was clipped by 2 bases and J by 5 bases; unmatched bases: 11. Germline V gives CDR1 SGHDT, CDR2 YYEEEE. The CDR3 is 18 amino acids. Here the CDR3 reads CASSFGSGRASGTGELFF. As DNA, the CDR3 is TGTGCCAGCAGCTTTGGTAGCGGGAGGGCCAGTGGTACCGGGGAGCTGTTTTTT. Drawing the rest from reference TRBV5-6 and TRBJ2-2, the complete variable domain is DAGVTQSPTHLIKTRGQQVTLRCSPKSGHDTVSWYQQALGQGPQFIFQYYEEEERQRGNFPDRFSGHQFPNYSSELNVNALLLGDSALYLCASSFGSGRASGTGELFFGEGSRLTVL.